A selection of T cell receptor beta chains follows, all from one sample in a study of T-cell memory formation after mild COVID-19. In TCRdb, the 5' RACE reads were re-called with MiXCR into one record per CDR3 protein. The sample lists about 140,000 distinct CDR3 sequences; 11% to 15% were seen once. What was sequenced was PBMCs or a T cell subset sorted from them (not recorded which). Receptors were obtained from an adult woman who had mild COVID-19 (a few samples of this study predate the infection). Cell type and time point are not known. Each CDR3 is given with its conserved first and last residue. D genes are given only for firm matches. Rows give clone size only sometimes, using once, few, many, or a class for an expanded clone.

j_gene: TRBJ2-7; v_gene: TRBV11-2; abundance: .; d_gene: TRBD2; CDR3nt: TGTGCCAGCAGCTTAGAATCCCTGGCCTATAGCGGGATTACCGAAAACGAGCAGTACTTC; CDR3aa: CASSLESLAYSGITENEQYF
j_gene: TRBJ1-4; v_gene: TRBV29-1; abundance: .; d_gene: TRBD1; CDR3nt: TGCAGCGTCCTACAGGGGTCGAATGAAAAACTGTTTTTT; CDR3aa: CSVLQGSNEKLFF
j_gene: TRBJ2-3; v_gene: TRBV4-3; abundance: .; d_gene: TRBD2; CDR3nt: TGCGCCAGCAGCCAAGATTGGGTGACTAGCGGGAGCACAGATACGCAGTATTTT; CDR3aa: CASSQDWVTSGSTDTQYF
j_gene: TRBJ1-4; v_gene: TRBV6-6; abundance: few; d_gene: .; CDR3nt: TGTGCCAGCAGTTACTCGATCTATCGGAGATCTAATGAAAAACTGTTTTTT; CDR3aa: CASSYSIYRRSNEKLFF
j_gene: TRBJ2-1; v_gene: TRBV13; abundance: .; d_gene: TRBD2; CDR3nt: TGTGCCAGCAGCCCGAGCGATAGCGGGAGGGGGTACAATGAGCAGTTCTTC; CDR3aa: CASSPSDSGRGYNEQFF
j_gene: TRBJ2-2; v_gene: TRBV4-3; abundance: few; d_gene: .; CDR3nt: TGCGCCAGCAGCCAAGGGACCAAGACAGGCAACACCGGGGAGCTGTTTTTT; CDR3aa: CASSQGTKTGNTGELFF
j_gene: TRBJ1-1; v_gene: TRBV2; abundance: .; d_gene: .; CDR3nt: TGTGCCAGCAGTGGGACGTCTAGTGACACTGAAGCTTTCTTT; CDR3aa: CASSGTSSDTEAFF
j_gene: TRBJ2-7; v_gene: TRBV6-2/TRBV6-3; abundance: few; d_gene: .; CDR3nt: TGTGCCAGCACCGTTCCTTGGGCCTACGAGCAGTACTTC; CDR3aa: CASTVPWAYEQYF
j_gene: TRBJ2-7; v_gene: TRBV11-2; abundance: few; d_gene: .; CDR3nt: TGTGCCAGCCGGGAGGGGGCCAACGAGCAGTACTTC; CDR3aa: CASREGANEQYF
j_gene: TRBJ2-2; v_gene: TRBV4-1; abundance: .; d_gene: .; CDR3nt: TGCGCCAGCAGCCAAGCGGACATCCGGATGCTGTTTTTT; CDR3aa: CASSQADIRMLFF
j_gene: TRBJ2-1; v_gene: TRBV29-1; abundance: few; d_gene: TRBD1; CDR3nt: TGCAGCATAACTGACAGGGGTGAGCAGTTCTTC; CDR3aa: CSITDRGEQFF
j_gene: TRBJ2-1; v_gene: TRBV10-2; abundance: medium-sized; d_gene: .; CDR3nt: TGCGCCAGCAGTGAGACGGCTTCCGAGCAGTTCTTC; CDR3aa: CASSETASEQFF
j_gene: TRBJ1-5; v_gene: TRBV5-1; abundance: few; d_gene: TRBD1; CDR3nt: TGCGCCAGCAGCTTGGGGTCAGGGGGTCAGCCCCAGCATTTT; CDR3aa: CASSLGSGGQPQHF
j_gene: TRBJ2-3; v_gene: TRBV6-5; abundance: few; d_gene: .; CDR3nt: TGTGCCAGCAGGAACGGCGCCACAGATACGCAGTATTTT; CDR3aa: CASRNGATDTQYF
j_gene: TRBJ2-1; v_gene: TRBV24-1; abundance: .; d_gene: .; CDR3nt: TGTGCCACCAGTGATTTGCCCTTTCCGGGTGAGCAGTTCTTC; CDR3aa: CATSDLPFPGEQFF
j_gene: TRBJ2-1; v_gene: TRBV9; abundance: .; d_gene: TRBD2; CDR3nt: TGTGCCAGCAGCGTAGCGGGGGGGCCAAATGAGCAGTTCTTC; CDR3aa: CASSVAGGPNEQFF
j_gene: TRBJ2-7; v_gene: TRBV4-1; abundance: .; d_gene: TRBD1; CDR3nt: TGCGCCAGCAGCCAGGGACAGGGCACCTACGAGCAGTACTTC; CDR3aa: CASSQGQGTYEQYF
j_gene: TRBJ2-3; v_gene: TRBV9; abundance: .; d_gene: TRBD2; CDR3nt: TGTGCCAGCAGCACTCGACTAGCGGGGGGCCCCACAGATACGCAGTATTTT; CDR3aa: CASSTRLAGGPTDTQYF
j_gene: TRBJ1-5; v_gene: TRBV24-1; abundance: few; d_gene: .; CDR3nt: TGTGCCACCAGTGATTCCAGGGATCAGCCCCAGCATTTT; CDR3aa: CATSDSRDQPQHF
j_gene: TRBJ1-2; v_gene: TRBV11-2; abundance: .; d_gene: .; CDR3nt: TGTGCCAGCAGCTTACCTTGGGGTGACGGCTACACCTTC; CDR3aa: CASSLPWGDGYTF
j_gene: TRBJ1-2; v_gene: TRBV5-4; abundance: many; d_gene: .; CDR3nt: TGTGCCAGCAGCGTTCGAGGAAACGACTATGGCTACACCTTC; CDR3aa: CASSVRGNDYGYTF
j_gene: TRBJ2-7; v_gene: TRBV3-1; abundance: few; d_gene: .; CDR3nt: TGTGCCAGCACCTCACGCCGCGGGACAGACCCTTACTACGAGCAGTACTTC; CDR3aa: CASTSRRGTDPYYEQYF
j_gene: TRBJ2-7; v_gene: TRBV7-9; abundance: many; d_gene: .; CDR3nt: TGTGCCAGCAGCACGTTGCAGTTCTCCTACGAGCAGTACTTC; CDR3aa: CASSTLQFSYEQYF
j_gene: TRBJ2-2; v_gene: TRBV3-1; abundance: .; d_gene: .; CDR3nt: TGTGCCAGCAGCCTCATTGCGACCGGGGAGCTGTTTTTT; CDR3aa: CASSLIATGELFF
j_gene: TRBJ2-3; v_gene: TRBV20-1; abundance: .; d_gene: .; CDR3nt: TGCAGTGCTAGAGATATCGGGATAGCCACAGATACGCAGTATTTT; CDR3aa: CSARDIGIATDTQYF
j_gene: TRBJ2-1; v_gene: TRBV9; abundance: few; d_gene: .; CDR3nt: TGTGCCAGCAGCCTAGGGGCTAGCCCCAACAATGAGCAGTTCTTC; CDR3aa: CASSLGASPNNEQFF
j_gene: TRBJ2-7; v_gene: TRBV2; abundance: few; d_gene: .; CDR3nt: TGTGCCAGCAGCGCCTTGCCAGGGGACCACGAGCAGTACTTC; CDR3aa: CASSALPGDHEQYF
j_gene: TRBJ2-7; v_gene: TRBV29-1; abundance: few; d_gene: TRBD1; CDR3nt: TGCAGCGTTGAGTGGTACAGGGGCACCTACGAGCAGTACTTC; CDR3aa: CSVEWYRGTYEQYF
j_gene: TRBJ1-2; v_gene: TRBV11-2; abundance: few; d_gene: TRBD1; CDR3nt: TGTGCCAGCAGCTTAGGGACAGGGGGCCTCGGGACCTATGGCTACACCTTC; CDR3aa: CASSLGTGGLGTYGYTF
j_gene: TRBJ2-1; v_gene: TRBV6-2/TRBV6-3; abundance: few; d_gene: .; CDR3nt: TGTGCCAGCAGGACTCCCTACAATGAGCAGTTCTTC; CDR3aa: CASRTPYNEQFF
j_gene: TRBJ2-1; v_gene: TRBV4-1; abundance: .; d_gene: .; CDR3nt: TGCGCCAGCAGCCAAGGCCCAGGGCTACAGGGCTACAATGAGCAGTTCTTC; CDR3aa: CASSQGPGLQGYNEQFF
j_gene: TRBJ2-7; v_gene: TRBV19; abundance: .; d_gene: .; CDR3nt: TGTGCCAGTAGTATAGGTCTGGGACGAGGCCTCTCCTACGAGCAGTACTTC; CDR3aa: CASSIGLGRGLSYEQYF
j_gene: TRBJ2-1; v_gene: TRBV7-6; abundance: few; d_gene: TRBD1; CDR3nt: TGTGCCAGCAGCCCAGGGGGCTTAAAGTATGAGCAGTTCTTC; CDR3aa: CASSPGGLKYEQFF
j_gene: TRBJ2-1; v_gene: TRBV4-1; abundance: .; d_gene: .; CDR3nt: TGCGCCAGCAGCCACCTTAGGGACCTCGGCAGGGATGAGCAGTTCTTC; CDR3aa: CASSHLRDLGRDEQFF
j_gene: TRBJ1-1; v_gene: TRBV29-1; abundance: .; d_gene: .; CDR3nt: TGCAGCGTTGAAAACGGGGCAGAAGCTTTCTTT; CDR3aa: CSVENGAEAFF
j_gene: TRBJ2-7; v_gene: TRBV11-3; abundance: .; d_gene: TRBD2; CDR3nt: TGTGCCAGCAGCCACCCGGGAGGCGGGTACGAGCAGTACTTC; CDR3aa: CASSHPGGGYEQYF
j_gene: TRBJ2-7; v_gene: TRBV11-1; abundance: .; d_gene: .; CDR3nt: TGTGCCAGCAGCCCCTCCTCACCAGGGTACGAGCAGTACTTC; CDR3aa: CASSPSSPGYEQYF
j_gene: TRBJ2-2; v_gene: TRBV19; abundance: .; d_gene: TRBD2; CDR3nt: TGTGCCAGTAGTCCAGGGACTAGCGGGAGAGCGGACACCGGGGAGCTGTTTTTT; CDR3aa: CASSPGTSGRADTGELFF
j_gene: TRBJ1-3; v_gene: TRBV30; abundance: many; d_gene: .; CDR3nt: TGTGCCCGCCTGGACAGCCCCTCTGGAAACACCATATATTTT; CDR3aa: CARLDSPSGNTIYF
j_gene: TRBJ2-1; v_gene: TRBV7-9; abundance: .; d_gene: .; CDR3nt: TGTGCCAGCAGCTTCGGGGGCCATGAGCAGTTCTTC; CDR3aa: CASSFGGHEQFF
j_gene: TRBJ1-1; v_gene: TRBV12-3/TRBV12-4; abundance: .; d_gene: .; CDR3nt: TGTGCCAGCACCCCGGGATCCCGACGGACTGAAGCTTTCTTT; CDR3aa: CASTPGSRRTEAFF
j_gene: TRBJ1-1; v_gene: TRBV6-2/TRBV6-3; abundance: .; d_gene: .; CDR3nt: TGTGCCAGCAGAACTAACACTGAAGCTTTCTTT; CDR3aa: CASRTNTEAFF
j_gene: TRBJ2-7; v_gene: TRBV29-1; abundance: .; d_gene: .; CDR3nt: TGCAGCGTTACCGACAGGATAGGGACCTACGAGCAGTACTTC; CDR3aa: CSVTDRIGTYEQYF
j_gene: TRBJ1-1; v_gene: TRBV24-1; abundance: few; d_gene: TRBD1; CDR3nt: TGTGCCACTAGGGACAGAAATACTTGGAACACTGAAGCTTTCTTT; CDR3aa: CATRDRNTWNTEAFF
j_gene: TRBJ2-3; v_gene: TRBV4-1; abundance: few; d_gene: .; CDR3nt: TGCGCCAGCAGCTCGGGCACAGATACGCAGTATTTT; CDR3aa: CASSSGTDTQYF
j_gene: TRBJ1-4; v_gene: TRBV4-3; abundance: few; d_gene: .; CDR3nt: TGCGCCAGCAGCCAAGACCCACGGGGAGGGAATGAAAAACTGTTTTTT; CDR3aa: CASSQDPRGGNEKLFF
j_gene: TRBJ2-7; v_gene: TRBV25-1; abundance: .; d_gene: TRBD1; CDR3nt: TGTGCCAGCAGTAGGACAGGGGATTCCTACGAGCAGTACTTC; CDR3aa: CASSRTGDSYEQYF
j_gene: TRBJ2-3; v_gene: TRBV4-2; abundance: .; d_gene: TRBD2; CDR3nt: TGTGCCAGCAGCCAAGATGTGGGGGGGGGCACAGATACGCAGTATTTT; CDR3aa: CASSQDVGGGTDTQYF
j_gene: TRBJ1-1; v_gene: TRBV5-1; abundance: .; d_gene: .; CDR3nt: TGCGCCAGCAGCCCTCTTGACAGCATGAACACTGAAGCCTTT; CDR3aa: CASSPLDSMNTEAF
j_gene: TRBJ2-1; v_gene: TRBV12-3/TRBV12-4; abundance: .; d_gene: .; CDR3nt: TGTGCCAGCAGTGCACCGGGACTTTACAATGAGCAGTTCTTC; CDR3aa: CASSAPGLYNEQFF
j_gene: TRBJ1-4; v_gene: TRBV2; abundance: once; d_gene: .; CDR3nt: TGTGCCAGCAGGGGGGCCGCGCAACTCAAGGGAGAAAAACTGTTTTTT; CDR3aa: CASRGAAQLKGEKLFF
j_gene: TRBJ1-1; v_gene: TRBV29-1; abundance: few; d_gene: .; CDR3nt: TGCAGCGTTGAAGGAAACAGGGATGGCACTGAAGCTTTCTTT; CDR3aa: CSVEGNRDGTEAFF
j_gene: TRBJ2-7; v_gene: TRBV5-1; abundance: .; d_gene: .; CDR3nt: TGCGCCAGCAGCGACGGACAAGGGAGCTACGAGCAGTACTTC; CDR3aa: CASSDGQGSYEQYF
j_gene: TRBJ2-5; v_gene: TRBV3-1; abundance: .; d_gene: TRBD2; CDR3nt: TGTGCCAGCAGTCTCAACTCATTAAGCGGGGGACAAGAGACCCAGTACTTC; CDR3aa: CASSLNSLSGGQETQYF
j_gene: TRBJ2-1; v_gene: TRBV5-1; abundance: .; d_gene: TRBD1; CDR3nt: TGCGCCAGCAGCTTGGATTTACTATCGGCAGGGGGCTTAAGTTACAATGAGCAGTTCTTC; CDR3aa: CASSLDLLSAGGLSYNEQFF
j_gene: TRBJ2-5; v_gene: TRBV7-2; abundance: .; d_gene: .; CDR3nt: TGTGCCAGCAGCTTCTGGGGCACCGGGGAGACCCAGTACTTC; CDR3aa: CASSFWGTGETQYF
j_gene: TRBJ2-1; v_gene: TRBV7-9; abundance: .; d_gene: TRBD2; CDR3nt: TGTGCCAGCAGCCCACGACTAGCGGGAGTGTCCCACAATGAGCAGTTCTTC; CDR3aa: CASSPRLAGVSHNEQFF
j_gene: TRBJ1-5; v_gene: TRBV25-1; abundance: .; d_gene: .; CDR3nt: TGTGCCAGCAGTGACGGAAGCAATCAGCCCCAGCATTTT; CDR3aa: CASSDGSNQPQHF